Sequencing of this T cell receptor (beta chain) was carried out in a study of identical twins. Points from the study as a whole: Within twin pairs, the out-of-frame alpha sequences they shared showed excess low generation probability.

One entry per CDR3 protein, called by TCRdb with MiXCR from the 5' RACE reads. Found here are approximately 470,000 distinct CDR3 sequences, 12% to 15% of them singletons; the top ten hold around 0.57%. As to this clonotype: What it recognizes is unknown.

With 0 bases removed from V and 6 bases from J, the gap between germline ends came to 11 bases. This CDR3 is 15 amino acids long. The germline CDR1 and CDR2 sequences are LGHNA and YSLEER. These data were also filed under a second study, of yellow fever vaccine responses in identical twins.

This receptor was obtained from a young woman in good health. Sequenced material: CD4+ T cells sorted from blood. This chain joins TRBV4-3 and TRBJ2-2, with D unclear. CDR3 residues: CASSQERLVPGELFF. DNA of the CDR3: TGCGCCAGCAGCCAAGAGAGACTGGTTCCCGGGGAGCTGTTTTTT.